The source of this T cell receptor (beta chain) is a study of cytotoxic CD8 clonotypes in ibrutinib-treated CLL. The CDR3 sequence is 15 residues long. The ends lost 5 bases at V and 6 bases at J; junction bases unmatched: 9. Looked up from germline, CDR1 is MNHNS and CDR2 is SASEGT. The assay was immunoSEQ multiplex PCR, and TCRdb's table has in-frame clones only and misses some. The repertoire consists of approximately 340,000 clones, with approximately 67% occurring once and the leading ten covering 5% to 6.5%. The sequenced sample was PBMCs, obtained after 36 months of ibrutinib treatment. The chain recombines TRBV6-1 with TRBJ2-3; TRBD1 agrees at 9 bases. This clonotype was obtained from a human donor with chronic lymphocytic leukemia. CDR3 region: CASSSFRDRADTQYF. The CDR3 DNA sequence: TGTGCCAGCAGTTCATTCCGGGACAGGGCCGATACGCAGTATTTT.